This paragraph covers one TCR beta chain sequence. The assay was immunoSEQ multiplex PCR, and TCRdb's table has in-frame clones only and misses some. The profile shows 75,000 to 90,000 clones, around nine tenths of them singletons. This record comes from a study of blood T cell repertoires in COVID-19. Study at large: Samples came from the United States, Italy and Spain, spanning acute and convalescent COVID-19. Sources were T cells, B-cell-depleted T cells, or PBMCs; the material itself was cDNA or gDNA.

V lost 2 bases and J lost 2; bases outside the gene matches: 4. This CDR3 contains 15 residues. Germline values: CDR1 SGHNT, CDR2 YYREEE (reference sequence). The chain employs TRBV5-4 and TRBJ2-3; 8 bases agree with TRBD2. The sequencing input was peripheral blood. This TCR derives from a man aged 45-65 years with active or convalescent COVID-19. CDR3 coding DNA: TGTGCCAGCAGCTTCTTTAGCGGGGACACAGATACGCAGTATTTT. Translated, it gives CASSFFSGDTDTQYF.